Listed below are T cell receptor beta chains from one sample, sequenced in a study of blood T cell repertoires in COVID-19. Using immunoSEQ multiplex PCR, the repertoire was profiled, and TCRdb retains in-frame clones only, with some absent. This table has some 14,000 clones, roughly nine tenths appearing once. The material sequenced was peripheral blood. These receptors all come from a human donor in a cohort sampled during active COVID-19. Each CDR3 is given with its conserved first and last residue. The D gene is left open where the match is weak. Part of the rows lack a size; the others show once, few, many or a class for expanded clones.

clone_size | d_call | j_call | v_call | cdr3_nt | cdr3_aa
once | TRBD2 | TRBJ2-1 | TRBV29-1 | TGCAGCGTCCGTCTAGCGGGAGGGCCTGATGAGCAGTTCTTC | CSVRLAGGPDEQFF
NA | NA | TRBJ1-3 | TRBV5-4 | TGTGCCAGCAGCTCCCCGGGACACTCTGGAAACACCATATATTTT | CASSSPGHSGNTIYF
NA | TRBD2 | TRBJ2-7 | TRBV6-5 | TGTGCCAGCAGTCTTAGCGGGGTAGGGGACTACGAGCAGTACTTC | CASSLSGVGDYEQYF
NA | NA | TRBJ1-1 | TRBV10-1 | TGCGCCAGCAGTGAAGGGGGAACGAACACTGAAGCTTTCTTT | CASSEGGTNTEAFF
NA | TRBD2 | TRBJ2-3 | TRBV5-4 | TGTGCCAGCAGCTTCCGACTAGCGGGAGTAACAGATACGCAGTATTTT | CASSFRLAGVTDTQYF
NA | NA | TRBJ2-5 | TRBV9 | TGTGCCAGCAGCGTAGCTCAGGGGACGACGCAGACCCAGTACTTC | CASSVAQGTTQTQYF
NA | TRBD2 | TRBJ2-2 | TRBV18 | TGTGCCAGCTCACCTACTAGCGGGATAACCGGGGAGCTGTTTTTT | CASSPTSGITGELFF
NA | TRBD1 | TRBJ1-2 | TRBV6-5 | TGTGCCAGCAGCAACAGGGGTTCATTGAATGGCTACACCTTC | CASSNRGSLNGYTF
NA | NA | TRBJ2-2 | TRBV5-6 | TGTGCCAGCAGCTGGCTGAACACCGGGGAGCTGTTTTTT | CASSWLNTGELFF
NA | TRBD2 | TRBJ2-1 | TRBV27 | TGTGCCAGCAGTTTATCGTCCCCTACGGCGGGAGGTCTCAGACGGAACAATGAGCAGTTCTTC | CASSLSSPTAGGLRRNNEQFF
NA | NA | TRBJ1-1 | TRBV5-5 | TGTGCCAGCAGCATCCGGTCCGGTTTCGACACTGAAGCTTTCTTT | CASSIRSGFDTEAFF
NA | TRBD1 | TRBJ1-6 | TRBV19 | TGTGCCAGTAGTGACACAGGGGATTCACCCCTCCACTTT | CASSDTGDSPLHF
NA | NA | TRBJ1-6 | TRBV5-1 | TGCGCCAGCAGCTTGGGGTCAGCGAATTATAATTCACCCCTCCACTTT | CASSLGSANYNSPLHF
NA | NA | TRBJ2-1 | TRBV5-1 | TGCGCCAGCAGCTCTACCGGGACTCAATACAATGAGCAGTTCTTC | CASSSTGTQYNEQFF
NA | NA | TRBJ1-3 | TRBV5-6 | TGTGCCAGCAGCTTGGACCTAGAAGGGGGAGGAAACACCATATATTTT | CASSLDLEGGGNTIYF
NA | TRBD2 | TRBJ2-1 | TRBV28 | TGTGCCAGCAGGGTAGCGGGAGAGTCCTACAATGAGCAGTTCTTC | CASRVAGESYNEQFF
NA | NA | TRBJ1-5 | TRBV21-1 | TGTGCCAGCAGCAAAACTCTAGGGACACATAGCAATCAGCCCCAGCATTTT | CASSKTLGTHSNQPQHF
NA | NA | TRBJ2-1 | TRBV5-6 | TGTGCCAGCAGGCGAGACTATGAGCAGTTCTTC | CASRRDYEQFF
NA | NA | TRBJ1-2 | TRBV10-3 | TGTGCCATCAACTCGGACAGCGAGACCTATGGCTACACCTTC | CAINSDSETYGYTF
NA | NA | TRBJ1-5 | TRBV3-1/TRBV3-2 | TGTGCCAGCAGCCGGGGCTCGGCGGGGGGTCAGCCCCAGCATTTT | CASSRGSAGGQPQHF
NA | NA | TRBJ2-1 | TRBV28 | TGTGCCAGCAGTTTCGGAGGGAACTCCTACAATGAGCAGTTCTTC | CASSFGGNSYNEQFF
NA | TRBD1 | TRBJ1-1 | TRBV7-9 | TGTGCCAGCAGCTTAGCGGGCAGGGGGGACACTGAAGCTTTCTTT | CASSLAGRGDTEAFF
NA | TRBD1 | TRBJ1-1 | TRBV19 | TGTGCCAGTAGTGGCCTACGGGACAGCCTTTTCATGAACACTGAAGCTTTCTTT | CASSGLRDSLFMNTEAFF
NA | NA | TRBJ2-3 | TRBV30 | TGTGCCTGGAGAAAAGGACAGTCTCCTAGCACAGATACGCAGTATTTT | CAWRKGQSPSTDTQYF
NA | TRBD1 | TRBJ1-1 | TRBV28 | TGTGCCAGCTTGGACAGGGTAAACACTGAAGCTTTCTTT | CASLDRVNTEAFF
NA | TRBD1 | TRBJ2-7 | TRBV6-7 | TGTGCCAGCAGCATCCGACAGGGGGCTATCCGCTACGAGCAGTACTTC | CASSIRQGAIRYEQYF
NA | NA | TRBJ2-1 | TRBV27 | TGTGCCAGCAGTTTATCAGCAGGGTTCTACAATGAGCAGTTCTTC | CASSLSAGFYNEQFF
NA | TRBD1 | TRBJ2-1 | TRBV27 | TGTGCCAGCAGTTCGGGACAGGGTTACAACAATGAGCAGTTCTTC | CASSSGQGYNNEQFF
NA | TRBD2 | TRBJ2-7 | TRBV19 | TGTGCCAGTACCGGGCGGGGGAGACGGGAGCAGTACTTC | CASTGRGRREQYF
NA | TRBD2 | TRBJ2-1 | TRBV5-1 | TGCGCCAGCAGCCGGACGGCTAGCGGCAACTCCTACAATGAGCAGTTCTTC | CASSRTASGNSYNEQFF
NA | TRBD1 | TRBJ1-6 | TRBV19 | TGTGCCAGTAGAAAGAGGACAGGGGGAAGTTCACCCCTCCACTTT | CASRKRTGGSSPLHF
NA | NA | TRBJ1-1 | TRBV9 | TGTGCCAGCAGCCCCCACGGGGGAAGCACTGAAGCTTTCTTT | CASSPHGGSTEAFF
NA | TRBD1 | TRBJ1-1 | TRBV12-3/TRBV12-4 | TGTGCCAGCAGTTTACAGGACAGGGGGTTAGCTTTCTTT | CASSLQDRGLAFF
few | NA | TRBJ2-7 | TRBV5-1 | TGCGCCAGCAGCTTAGGGTTTGAGGGCTACGAGCAGTACTTC | CASSLGFEGYEQYF
few | TRBD1 | TRBJ1-2 | TRBV6-5 | TGTGCCAGCAGTTCGGACAGGTACTATGGCTACACCTTC | CASSSDRYYGYTF
once | NA | TRBJ2-6 | TRBV28 | TGTGCCAGCAGTTTATTAGGGGAATTGGGTATCCGCTCTGGGGCCAACGTCCTGACTTTC | CASSLLGELGIRSGANVLTF
NA | TRBD2 | TRBJ2-5 | TRBV5-6 | TGTGCCAGCACCCCCAGCGGGAGGGGGATGAAGACCCAGTACTTC | CASTPSGRGMKTQYF
NA | TRBD1 | TRBJ2-7 | TRBV6-5 | TGTGCCAGCAGTAGTGGGGACAGAAAATACGAGCAGTACTTC | CASSSGDRKYEQYF
NA | TRBD2 | TRBJ2-1 | TRBV2 | TGTGCCAGCGGGTGGGCTAGCGGAAACAATGAGCAGTTCTTC | CASGWASGNNEQFF
NA | NA | TRBJ2-7 | TRBV28 | TGTGCCAGCAGCAGGGGCGGCTCCTACGAGCAGTACTTC | CASSRGGSYEQYF
NA | TRBD2 | TRBJ2-5 | TRBV5-1 | TGCGCCAGCAGCCCCCTTCGGCCTAGCGGGGAAGAGACCCAGTACTTC | CASSPLRPSGEETQYF
NA | NA | TRBJ2-1 | TRBV5-3 | TGTGCCAGAAGCTTGGATCTGGAGAGGGCAGAGCAGTTCTTC | CARSLDLERAEQFF
NA | NA | TRBJ1-4 | TRBV6-6 | TGTGCCAGCCAGGGTAATGAAAAACTGTTTTTT | CASQGNEKLFF
NA | NA | TRBJ1-4 | TRBV7-9 | TGTGCCAGCAGCTTGGGAAGGCGGGGTAATGAAAAACTGTTTTTT | CASSLGRRGNEKLFF
NA | NA | TRBJ2-3 | TRBV19 | TGTGCCAGTAGTATAGCCCAGGGCACAGATACGCAGTATTTT | CASSIAQGTDTQYF
NA | TRBD2 | TRBJ2-3 | TRBV2 | TGTGCCAGCACCGACCTAGCGGGCACAGATACGCAGTATTTT | CASTDLAGTDTQYF
NA | NA | TRBJ2-5 | TRBV30 | TGTGCCTGGCTACTCGAGGCGCAAGAGACCCAGTACTTC | CAWLLEAQETQYF
NA | TRBD1 | TRBJ2-5 | TRBV6-5 | TGTGCCAGTCACACAGGGGTAGAAGAGACCCAGTACTTC | CASHTGVEETQYF
NA | NA | TRBJ2-7 | TRBV14 | TGTGCCAGCAGAAAAACAGGTTCCTACGAGCAGTACTTC | CASRKTGSYEQYF
NA | NA | TRBJ1-2 | TRBV16 | TGTGCCAGCAGCCAATCTTTCCAGGGCGATGGCTACACCTTC | CASSQSFQGDGYTF
NA | TRBD2 | TRBJ2-2 | TRBV6-1 | TGTGCCAGCAGTGAAAGTGTTCTGGGGGCGGGAGGGCCGATAGGTCGAATCGGGGAGCTGTTTTTT | CASSESVLGAGGPIGRIGELFF
NA | NA | TRBJ1-6 | TRBV18 | TGTGCCAGCTCCCCGAGGGGGAATAATTCACCCCTCCACTTT | CASSPRGNNSPLHF